These 12 T cell receptor beta chains were all obtained from the same sample, sequenced in a study of T cells in Graves' hyperthyroidism and ophthalmopathy. RNA transcripts served as the template for amplifying TCR beta CDR3 regions. HTBI primers were employed in a first-round RT-PCR of the TCR CDR3. MiXCR was run by TCRdb on the multiplex PCR reads, yielding one entry per CDR3 protein. This sample carries around 620,000 distinct CDR3 sequences, 46% of them seen once, and the ten largest clones take 15% to 20%. Sample: peripheral blood or thyroid tissue (not recorded which). These receptors came from an adult woman with Graves' disease, either hyperthyroidism or ophthalmopathy (not recorded which).

This clonotype was seen once. The gene calls are TRBV29-1 and TRBJ2-7; 7 bases match TRBD2. The CDR3 covers 14 residues. The V and J ends lost 7 bases and 4 bases, in that order; junction bases with no gene match: 13. Germline V gene data show CDR1 as SQVTM and CDR2 as ANQGSEA. The CDR3 is CSALPIAGLYEQYF. DNA of the CDR3: TGCAGCGCCCTACCCATAGCGGGCCTATACGAGCAGTACTTC.

The chain recombines TRBV4-1 with TRBJ2-2, with 10 bases identical to TRBD2. The CDR3 loop spans 15 amino acids. The germline gives CDR1 MGHRA, CDR2 YSYEKL. V lost 4 bases and J lost 6; bases outside the gene matches: 5. CDR3 nucleotide sequence: TGCGCCAGCAGCCTGGCTAGCGGGAGACCCGGGGAGCTGTTTTTT. Its protein product is CASSLASGRPGELFF.

CDR3 region: CSARDQEFSPLHF. The CDR3 nucleotides read TGCAGTGCTAGAGATCAGGAGTTTTCACCCCTCCACTTT. This chain connects TRBV20-1 to TRBJ1-6; D is undetermined. Trimming cost V 0 bases and J 9 bases, with 9 bases left between them. CDR3 length equals 13 residues. Germline assignment: CDR1 DFQATT and CDR2 SNEGSKA (reference sequence).

This clonotype occurred once. The chain joins TRBV7-9 to TRBJ1-4; D not resolved. CDR3 size: 15 residues. V shed 2 bases and J shed 3 bases, with 10 bases lying between them. CDR1 SEHNR and CDR2 FQNEAQ come from the germline V gene (reference sequence). The CDR3 protein is CASSLSLAANEKLFF. In nucleotides, the CDR3 is TGTGCCAGCAGCTTATCGTTGGCTGCTAATGAAAAACTGTTTTTT.

This clonotype was recorded a few times. The chain joins TRBV29-1 to TRBJ2-5; D not resolved. The CDR3 is 12 residues long. The germline CDR1 and CDR2 sequences are SQVTM and ANQGSEA. V was pared by 3 bases and J by 0 bases, with 5 bases between. Here the CDR3 DNA reads TGCAGCGTTGAGTCGTACCAAGAGACCCAGTACTTC. Encoded protein: CSVESYQETQYF.

This clonotype was seen a handful of times. Here the CDR3 DNA reads TGTGCCAGCAGCCCTGGGACAGGGCGCACCGGGGAGCTGTTTTTT. Translating it yields CASSPGTGRTGELFF. The rearrangement links TRBV7-3 to TRBJ2-2; 9 bases match TRBD1. J lost 4 bases, V lost 5 bases, and 5 bases had no gene match. CDR3 length equals 15 residues. CDR1 and CDR2 from the germline V gene are SGHTA and FQGTGA. Using reference TRBV7-3 and TRBJ2-2 for the parts outside the CDR3, the full variable domain is GAGVSQTPSNKVTEKGKYVELRCDPISGHTALYWYRQSLGQGPEFLIYFQGTGAADDSGLPNDRFFAVRPEGSVSTLKIQRTERGDSAVYLCASSPGTGRTGELFFGEGSRLTVL.

This clonotype was picked up a small number of times. V gene TRBV19 combines with J gene TRBJ1-5; D not resolved. Per the germline V gene, CDR1 is LNHDA and CDR2 is SQIVND (reference sequence). The CDR3 spans 16 residues. V was cut by 5 bases and J by 0 bases, with 14 bases left in between. The CDR3 nucleotides read TGTGCCAGTAGTGCGAGTGGGGTGGGTAGCAATCAGCCCCAGCATTTT. Protein product: CASSASGVGSNQPQHF.

This clonotype was seen many times. The V call is TRBV20-1, the J call TRBJ2-6; TRBD1 aligns across 9 bases. Germline V gene data show CDR1 as DFQATT and CDR2 as SNEGSKA (reference sequence). The length of the CDR3 is 16 residues. Trimming cost V 6 bases and J 0 bases; bases outside gene matches: 6. The CDR3 loop reads CSATGQGLSGANVLTF. CDR3 nucleotide sequence: TGCAGTGCCACGGGACAGGGCCTCTCTGGGGCCAACGTCCTGACTTTC.

This clonotype was counted at least ten times. The V call is TRBV20-1, the J call TRBJ2-5; TRBD1 matches at 10 bases. The V gene's germline CDR1 is DFQATT and CDR2 SNEGSKA (reference sequence). The ends lost 6 bases at V and 8 bases at J; junction bases unmatched: 15. The CDR3 sequence is 15 residues long. The CDR3 loop reads CSARGAPDRGVTQYF. CDR3 DNA sequence: TGCAGTGCCAGGGGTGCACCGGACAGGGGGGTAACCCAGTACTTC.

V and J are TRBV29-1 and TRBJ2-7, with D possibly matching TRBD1 (6 bases). This CDR3 is 13 amino acids long. CDR1 is SQVTM, CDR2 ANQGSEA, per germline. Trimming pared 7 bases from V and 7 bases from J, leaving 20 bases between. The CDR3 loop is CSAQTGPSREQYF. CDR3 sequence (DNA): TGCAGCGCCCAGACAGGCCCTTCTAGGGAGCAGTACTTC.

CDR3 region: CASSLVAAAGANVLTF. DNA of the CDR3: TGTGCCAGCAGCTTAGTAGCCGCAGCTGGGGCCAACGTCCTGACTTTC. V is TRBV11-2 and J is TRBJ2-6; D is ambiguous. The germline V gene encodes CDR1 SGHAT and CDR2 FQNNGV. The CDR3 length is 16 residues. Trimming stripped 1 base from V and 2 bases from J, with 9 bases between.

In this sample, this clonotype turned up many times. For the CDR3, the DNA is TGTGCCAGCACGGTTGATGAAAAACTGTTTTTT. It is translated as CASTVDEKLFF. The chain has TRBV11-3 and TRBJ1-4; D not resolved. Deletions cut 7 bases from V and 6 bases from J, with 6 bases between. Per the germline V gene, CDR1 is SGHNT and CDR2 is YENEEA. The CDR3 runs to 11 residues.